This TCR beta chain was sequenced for a study of T cells in Graves' hyperthyroidism and ophthalmopathy. This clonotype came up many times. Its antigen is currently unknown. Germline V lookup: CDR1 SQVTM, CDR2 ANQGSEA. This CDR3 region has 14 residues. J was trimmed by 3 bases and V by 0 bases; bases with no gene match: 2. RNA transcripts yielded amplified TCR beta CDR3 regions. Carried out on the TCR CDR3, a first-round RT-PCR used the HTBI primer set. MiXCR, run by TCRdb on the multiplex PCR reads, gives a single entry per CDR3 protein. The sample lists 600,000 to 700,000 distinct CDR3 sequences, 45% occurring once. Study-level findings and limits: Blood held most thyroid clonotypes expanded above 0.001 frequency.

The receptor comes from an adult man with Graves' disease, either hyperthyroidism or ophthalmopathy (not recorded which). The chain uses TRBV29-1 and TRBJ2-7, with 10 bases matching TRBD1. The specimen was peripheral blood or thyroid tissue (not recorded which). The CDR3 loop reads CSVEDGTGDYEQYF. The CDR3 coding sequence is TGCAGCGTTGAAGACGGGACAGGGGACTACGAGCAGTACTTC.